Given below is one T cell receptor beta chain in context. Its target is unknown. Other nucleotide sequences in the sample specify the same CDR3. The data originate from a study of cytomegalovirus exposure and HLA in healthy donors. CDR1 is SGHRS and CDR2 is YFSETQ in the germline V gene. V gave up 0 bases and J gave up 0 bases; unmatched junction bases: 4. The CDR3 is 16 residues long. General observations from the study: Rarity characterized most TCR sequences, yet some public TCRs appeared in many donors. TCR beta sequences reportedly predicted the HLA-A and HLA-B alleles of most subjects accurately. CMV serostatus stood as the only immune exposure information on hand.

PCR employed 60 Vbeta and 13 Jbeta primers. Sequenced by immunoSEQ multiplex PCR; TCRdb stores in-frame clones only, minus some. The sample includes some 160,000 clones, roughly 87% of them seen just once. This chain connects TRBV5-1 to TRBJ2-3, with TRBD2 matching over 7 bases. Sequenced: PBMCs. The receptor was derived from a woman aged 45-65 years in good health and CMV-seronegative. The chain's CDR3 is CASSLEPSGSTDTQYF. The CDR3 coding sequence is TGCGCCAGCAGCTTGGAGCCTAGCGGTAGCACAGATACGCAGTATTTT.